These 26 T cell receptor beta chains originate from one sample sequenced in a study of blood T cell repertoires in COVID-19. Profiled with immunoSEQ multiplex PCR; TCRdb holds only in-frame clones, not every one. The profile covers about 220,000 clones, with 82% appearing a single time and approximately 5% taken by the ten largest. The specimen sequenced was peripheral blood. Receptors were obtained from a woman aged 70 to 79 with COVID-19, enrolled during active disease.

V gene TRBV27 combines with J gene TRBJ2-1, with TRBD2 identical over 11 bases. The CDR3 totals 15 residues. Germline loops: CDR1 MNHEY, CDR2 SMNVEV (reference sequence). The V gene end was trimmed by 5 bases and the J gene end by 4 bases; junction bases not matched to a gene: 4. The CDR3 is CASSQGTSGYNEQFF. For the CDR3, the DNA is TGTGCCAGCAGTCAGGGGACTAGCGGATACAATGAGCAGTTCTTC.

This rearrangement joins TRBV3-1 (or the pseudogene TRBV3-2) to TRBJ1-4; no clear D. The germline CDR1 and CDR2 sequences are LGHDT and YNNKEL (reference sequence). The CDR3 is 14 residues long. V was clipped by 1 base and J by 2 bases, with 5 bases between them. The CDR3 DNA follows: TGTGCCAGCAGCCAAGGGGCCACTAATGAAAAACTGTTTTTT. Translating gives CASSQGATNEKLFF.

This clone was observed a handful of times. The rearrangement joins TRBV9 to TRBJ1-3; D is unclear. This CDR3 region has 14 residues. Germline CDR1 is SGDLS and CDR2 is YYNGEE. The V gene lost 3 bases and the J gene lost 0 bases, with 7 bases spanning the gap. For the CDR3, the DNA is TGTGCCAGCAGCGCAGGCGACTCTGGAAACACCATATATTTT. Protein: CASSAGDSGNTIYF.

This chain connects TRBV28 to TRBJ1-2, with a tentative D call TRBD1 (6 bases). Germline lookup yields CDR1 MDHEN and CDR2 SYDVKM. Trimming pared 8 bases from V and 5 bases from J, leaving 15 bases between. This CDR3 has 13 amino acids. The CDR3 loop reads CASVQGPRYGYTF. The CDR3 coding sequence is TGTGCCAGCGTACAGGGACCTAGGTATGGCTACACCTTC.

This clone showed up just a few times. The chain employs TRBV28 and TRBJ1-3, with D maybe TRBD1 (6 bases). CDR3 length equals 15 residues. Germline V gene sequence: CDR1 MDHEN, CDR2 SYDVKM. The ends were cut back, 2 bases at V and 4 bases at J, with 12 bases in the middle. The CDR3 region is CASSLGSGDGNTIYF. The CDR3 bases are TGTGCCAGCAGTTTAGGTTCAGGGGACGGAAACACCATATATTTT.

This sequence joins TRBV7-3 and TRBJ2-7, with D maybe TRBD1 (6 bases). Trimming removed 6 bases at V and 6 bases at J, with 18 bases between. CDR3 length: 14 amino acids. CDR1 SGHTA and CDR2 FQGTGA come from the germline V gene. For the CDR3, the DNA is TGTGCCAGCAGTTGGGGCAGGGGAATAGGCGAGCAGTACTTC. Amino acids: CASSWGRGIGEQYF.

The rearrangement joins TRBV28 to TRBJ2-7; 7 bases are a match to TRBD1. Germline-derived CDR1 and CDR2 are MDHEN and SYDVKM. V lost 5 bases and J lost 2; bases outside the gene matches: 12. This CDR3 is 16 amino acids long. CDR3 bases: TGTGCCAGCAGTCCATCCCCCTCGACAGGGACCTACGAGCAGTACTTC. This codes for CASSPSPSTGTYEQYF.

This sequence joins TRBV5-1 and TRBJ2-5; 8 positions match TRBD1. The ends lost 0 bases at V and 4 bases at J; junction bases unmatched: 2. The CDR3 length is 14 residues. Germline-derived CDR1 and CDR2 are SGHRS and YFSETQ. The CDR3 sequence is CASSLEDRAETQYF. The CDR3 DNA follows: TGCGCCAGCAGCTTGGAGGACAGGGCAGAGACCCAGTACTTC. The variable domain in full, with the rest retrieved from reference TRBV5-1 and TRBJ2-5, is KAGVTQTPRYLIKTRGQQVTLSCSPISGHRSVSWYQQTPGQGLQFLFEYFSETQRNKGNFPGRFSGRQFSNSRSEMNVSTLELGDSALYLCASSLEDRAETQYFGPGTRLLVL.

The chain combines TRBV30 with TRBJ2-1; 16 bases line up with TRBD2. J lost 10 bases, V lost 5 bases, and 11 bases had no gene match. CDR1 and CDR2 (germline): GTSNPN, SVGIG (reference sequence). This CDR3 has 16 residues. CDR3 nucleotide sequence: TGTGCCTGGGGGACTAGCGGGAGGGCCAGGTCCCCCGAGCAGTTCTTC. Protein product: CAWGTSGRARSPEQFF.

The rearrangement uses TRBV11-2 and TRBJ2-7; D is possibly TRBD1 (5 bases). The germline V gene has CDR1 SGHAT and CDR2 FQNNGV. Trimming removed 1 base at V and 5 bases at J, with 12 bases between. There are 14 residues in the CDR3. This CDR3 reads CASSLVQGPDEQYF. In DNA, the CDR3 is TGTGCCAGCAGCTTAGTGCAGGGTCCTGACGAGCAGTACTTC.

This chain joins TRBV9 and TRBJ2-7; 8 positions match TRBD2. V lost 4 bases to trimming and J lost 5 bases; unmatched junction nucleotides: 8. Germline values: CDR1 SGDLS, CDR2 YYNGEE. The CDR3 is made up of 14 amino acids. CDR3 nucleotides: TGTGCCAGCAGCCCTGGGACTAGAGGAAACGAGCAGTACTTC. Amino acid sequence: CASSPGTRGNEQYF.

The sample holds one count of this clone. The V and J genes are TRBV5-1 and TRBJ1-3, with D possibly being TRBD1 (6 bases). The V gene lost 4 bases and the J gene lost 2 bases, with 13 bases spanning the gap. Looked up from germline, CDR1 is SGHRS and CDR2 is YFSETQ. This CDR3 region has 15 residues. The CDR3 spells CASSPSGTTGNTIYF. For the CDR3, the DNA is TGCGCCAGCAGCCCTTCCGGGACAACTGGAAACACCATATATTTT.

The CDR3 loop is CATSGGTANNQPQHF. CDR3 DNA sequence: TGTGCCACCAGTGGCGGGACAGCAAATAATCAGCCCCAGCATTTT. The chain carries TRBV24-1 and TRBJ1-5, with 7 bases that match TRBD1. V was pared by 5 bases and J by 4 bases, with 7 bases of the junction left unmatched. Germline-derived CDR1 and CDR2 are KGHDR and SFDVKD. The length of the CDR3 is 15 residues.

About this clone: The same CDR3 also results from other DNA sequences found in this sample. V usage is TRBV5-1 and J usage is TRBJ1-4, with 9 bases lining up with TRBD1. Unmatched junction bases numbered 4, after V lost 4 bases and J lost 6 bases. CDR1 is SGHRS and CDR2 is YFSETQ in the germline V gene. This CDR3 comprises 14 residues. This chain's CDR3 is CASSPGTGYEKLFF. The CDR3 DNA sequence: TGCGCCAGCAGCCCCGGGACAGGGTATGAAAAACTGTTTTTT.

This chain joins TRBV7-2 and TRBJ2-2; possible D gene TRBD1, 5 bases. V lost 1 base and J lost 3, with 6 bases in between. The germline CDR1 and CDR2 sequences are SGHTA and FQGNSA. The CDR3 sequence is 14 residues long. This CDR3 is CASSLVGDTGELFF. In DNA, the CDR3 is TGTGCCAGCAGCTTAGTAGGGGACACCGGGGAGCTGTTTTTT.

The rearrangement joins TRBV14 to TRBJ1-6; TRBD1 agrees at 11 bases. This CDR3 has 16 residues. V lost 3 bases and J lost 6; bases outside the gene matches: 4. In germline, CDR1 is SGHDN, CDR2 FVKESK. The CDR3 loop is CASSHRDRGFNSPLHF. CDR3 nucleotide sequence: TGTGCCAGCAGCCACCGGGACAGGGGGTTTAATTCACCCCTCCACTTT.

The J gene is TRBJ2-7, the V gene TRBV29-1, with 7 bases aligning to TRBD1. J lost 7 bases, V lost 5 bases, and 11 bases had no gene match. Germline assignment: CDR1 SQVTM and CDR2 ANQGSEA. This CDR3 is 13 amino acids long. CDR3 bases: TGCAGCGTTCATACGACAGGGACGGGTGAGCAGTACTTC. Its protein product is CSVHTTGTGEQYF.

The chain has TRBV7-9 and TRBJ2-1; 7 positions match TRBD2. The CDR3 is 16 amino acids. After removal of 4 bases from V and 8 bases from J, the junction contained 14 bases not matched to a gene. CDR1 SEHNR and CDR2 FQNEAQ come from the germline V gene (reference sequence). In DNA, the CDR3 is TGTGCCAGCAGCTGGGCGAAGGGGCGGGAGCTATATGAGCAGTTCTTC. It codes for CASSWAKGRELYEQFF.

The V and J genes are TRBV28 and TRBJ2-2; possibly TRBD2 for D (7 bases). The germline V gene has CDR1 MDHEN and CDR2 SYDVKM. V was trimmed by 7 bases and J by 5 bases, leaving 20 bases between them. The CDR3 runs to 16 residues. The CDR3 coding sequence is TGTGCCAGCACCCTAGGCCGAGGGAGGGGGACCGGGGAGCTGTTTTTT. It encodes CASTLGRGRGTGELFF.

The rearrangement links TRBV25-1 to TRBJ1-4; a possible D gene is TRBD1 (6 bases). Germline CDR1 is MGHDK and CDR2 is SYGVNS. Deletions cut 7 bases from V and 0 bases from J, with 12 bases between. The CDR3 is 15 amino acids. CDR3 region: CASTGTIATNEKLFF. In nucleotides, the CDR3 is TGTGCCAGCACCGGGACAATTGCAACTAATGAAAAACTGTTTTTT.

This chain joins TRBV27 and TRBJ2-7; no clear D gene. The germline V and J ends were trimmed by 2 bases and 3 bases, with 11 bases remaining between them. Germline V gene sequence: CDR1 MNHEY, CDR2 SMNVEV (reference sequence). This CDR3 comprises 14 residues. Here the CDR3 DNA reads TGTGCCAGCAGTTTAGGGCCGAACCTCTACGAGCAGTACTTC. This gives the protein CASSLGPNLYEQYF.

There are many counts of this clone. CDR3 sequence: CATQGASYEQYF. The CDR3 bases are TGTGCCACCCAGGGGGCCTCCTACGAGCAGTACTTC. The gene calls are TRBV28 and TRBJ2-7; 8 bases agree with TRBD1. This CDR3 is 12 amino acids long. In germline, CDR1 is MDHEN, CDR2 SYDVKM. The ends lost 10 bases at V and 0 bases at J; junction bases unmatched: 2.

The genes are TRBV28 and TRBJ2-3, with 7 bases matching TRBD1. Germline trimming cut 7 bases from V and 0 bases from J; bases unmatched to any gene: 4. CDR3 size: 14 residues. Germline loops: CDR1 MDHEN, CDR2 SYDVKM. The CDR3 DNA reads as TGTGCCAGCACCGACAGGGTTAGCACAGATACGCAGTATTTT. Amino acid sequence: CASTDRVSTDTQYF.

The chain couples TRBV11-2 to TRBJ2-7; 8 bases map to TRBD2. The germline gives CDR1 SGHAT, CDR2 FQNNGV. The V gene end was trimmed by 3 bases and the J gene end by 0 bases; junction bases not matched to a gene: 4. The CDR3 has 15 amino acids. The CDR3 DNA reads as TGTGCCAGCAGCTTCACTAGCGGAGGCTCCTACGAGCAGTACTTC. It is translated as CASSFTSGGSYEQYF.

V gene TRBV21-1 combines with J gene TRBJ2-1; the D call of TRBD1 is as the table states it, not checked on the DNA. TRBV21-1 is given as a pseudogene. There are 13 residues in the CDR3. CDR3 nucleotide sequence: TGTGCCAGCAGCCCTGCACCAGTAAGAGAGCAGTTCTTC. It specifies CASSPAPVREQFF.

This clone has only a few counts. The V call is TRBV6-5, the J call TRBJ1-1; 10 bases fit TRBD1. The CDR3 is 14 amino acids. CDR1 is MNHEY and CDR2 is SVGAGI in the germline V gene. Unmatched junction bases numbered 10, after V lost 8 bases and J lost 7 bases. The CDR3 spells CASQGRQGAFEAFF. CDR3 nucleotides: TGTGCCAGCCAGGGTAGACAGGGGGCATTTGAAGCTTTCTTT.